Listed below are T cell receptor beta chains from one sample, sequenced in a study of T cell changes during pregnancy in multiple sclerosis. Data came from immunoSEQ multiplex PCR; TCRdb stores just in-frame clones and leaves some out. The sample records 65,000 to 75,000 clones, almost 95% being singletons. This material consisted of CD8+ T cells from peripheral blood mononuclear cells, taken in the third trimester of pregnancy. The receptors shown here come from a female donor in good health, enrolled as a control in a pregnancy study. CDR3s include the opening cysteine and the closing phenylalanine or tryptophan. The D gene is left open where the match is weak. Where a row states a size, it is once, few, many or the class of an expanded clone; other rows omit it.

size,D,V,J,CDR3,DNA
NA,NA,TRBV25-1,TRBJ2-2,CASSGPPTRQANTGELFF,TGTGCCAGCAGTGGTCCCCCCACCCGGCAGGCGAACACCGGGGAGCTGTTTTTT
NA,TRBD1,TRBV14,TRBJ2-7,CASIQSTGTDSYEQYF,TGTGCCAGCATACAATCCACGGGGACAGACTCCTACGAGCAGTACTTC
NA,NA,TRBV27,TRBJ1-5,CASSEGVLQPQHF,TGTGCCAGCAGTGAAGGGGTACTTCAGCCCCAGCATTTT
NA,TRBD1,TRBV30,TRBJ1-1,CAWSPGTGGLGAFF,TGTGCCTGGAGTCCCGGGACAGGGGGCTTAGGAGCTTTCTTT
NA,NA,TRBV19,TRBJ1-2,CASSPGGNYGYTF,TGTGCCAGTAGCCCGGGGGGGAACTATGGCTACACCTTC
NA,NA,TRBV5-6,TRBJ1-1,CASSWGAEAFF,TGTGCCAGCTCCTGGGGGGCTGAAGCTTTCTTT
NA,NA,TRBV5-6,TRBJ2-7,CASSLVLVSYEQYF,TGTGCCAGCAGCTTGGTTTTAGTGTCCTACGAGCAGTACTTC
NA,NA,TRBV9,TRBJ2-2,CASSFRGEQLTGELFF,TGTGCCAGCAGCTTCCGCGGGGAGCAGCTCACCGGGGAGCTGTTTTTT
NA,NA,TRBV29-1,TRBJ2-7,CSVEGPDSPTYEQYF,TGCAGCGTTGAGGGGCCGGACAGCCCAACCTACGAGCAGTACTTC
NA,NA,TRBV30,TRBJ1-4,CAWCRDNEKLFF,TGTGCCTGGTGCAGGGATAATGAAAAACTGTTTTTT
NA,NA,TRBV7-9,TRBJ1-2,CASSSGGPYGYTF,TGTGCCAGCAGCTCTGGAGGGCCTTATGGCTACACCTTC
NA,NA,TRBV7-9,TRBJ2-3,CASSSPTGFWTDTQYF,TGTGCCAGCAGCTCCCCAACAGGGTTTTGGACAGATACGCAGTATTTT
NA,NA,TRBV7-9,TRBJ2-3,CASGALGAGTDTQYF,TGTGCCAGCGGGGCACTGGGGGCCGGCACAGATACGCAGTATTTT
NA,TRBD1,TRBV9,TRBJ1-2,CASSSLLDGTDVYGYTF,TGTGCCAGCAGCTCTCTTCTGGACGGGACAGACGTCTATGGCTACACCTTC
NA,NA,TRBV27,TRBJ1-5,CASSLSGDNQPQHF,TGTGCCAGCAGTTTATCAGGGGACAATCAGCCCCAGCATTTT
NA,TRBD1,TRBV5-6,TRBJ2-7,CASSLAGTGAYEQYF,TGTGCCAGCAGCTTGGCCGGGACAGGAGCCTACGAGCAGTACTTC
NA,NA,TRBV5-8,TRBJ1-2,CASRPRGAGYTF,TGTGCCAGCAGACCCCGGGGAGCGGGCTACACCTTC
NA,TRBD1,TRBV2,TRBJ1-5,CASSEGQGDQPQHF,TGTGCCAGCAGCGAGGGACAGGGAGATCAGCCCCAGCATTTT
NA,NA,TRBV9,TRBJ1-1,CASSVGRESTEAFF,TGTGCCAGCAGCGTAGGGAGGGAATCGACTGAAGCTTTCTTT
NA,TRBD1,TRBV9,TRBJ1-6,CASSRGQSDSPLHF,TGTGCCAGCAGCCGGGGACAGTCGGATTCACCCCTCCACTTT
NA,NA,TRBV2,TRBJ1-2,CASSAQLWELYGYTF,TGTGCCAGCAGTGCACAGCTCTGGGAGTTATATGGCTACACCTTC
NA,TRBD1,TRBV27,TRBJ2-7,CASSLGQDYEQYF,TGTGCCAGCAGTTTAGGACAGGACTACGAGCAGTACTTC
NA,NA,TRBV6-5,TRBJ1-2,CASSLEQHYGYTF,TGTGCCAGCAGTTTAGAACAGCACTATGGCTACACCTTC
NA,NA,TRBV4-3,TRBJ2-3,CASSQEHRFTDTQYF,TGCGCCAGCAGCCAAGAGCACAGATTCACAGATACGCAGTATTTT
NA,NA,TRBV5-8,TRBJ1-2,CASSLDGVNYGYTF,TGTGCCAGCAGCTTGGACGGGGTTAACTATGGCTACACCTTC
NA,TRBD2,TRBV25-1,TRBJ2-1,CASSELAGWNEQFF,TGTGCCAGCAGTGAACTAGCGGGGTGGAATGAGCAGTTCTTC
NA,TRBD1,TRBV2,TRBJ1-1,CASRGGQKAFF,TGTGCCAGCAGGGGGGGACAGAAAGCTTTCTTT
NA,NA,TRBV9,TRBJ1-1,CASTGQQNTEAFF,TGTGCCAGCACCGGACAGCAGAACACTGAAGCTTTCTTT
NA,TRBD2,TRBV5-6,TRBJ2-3,CASSDLSGGAHPNTDTQYF,TGTGCCAGCAGCGACCTTAGCGGGGGGGCCCATCCCAACACAGATACGCAGTATTTT
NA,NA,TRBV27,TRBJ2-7,CASSLVGSYEQYF,TGTGCCAGCAGTTTGGTCGGCTCCTACGAGCAGTACTTC
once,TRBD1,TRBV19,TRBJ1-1,CASTNLGTGGTEAFF,TGTGCCAGTACTAACCTGGGGACAGGGGGGACTGAAGCTTTCTTT
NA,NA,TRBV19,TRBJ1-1,CASIPGTNTEAFF,TGTGCCAGTATCCCGGGTACGAACACTGAAGCTTTCTTT
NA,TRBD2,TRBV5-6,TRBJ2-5,CASSVAGGETQYF,TGTGCCAGCAGTGTGGCGGGAGGGGAGACCCAGTACTTC
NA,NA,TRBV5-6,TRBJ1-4,CASSLPAGKEKLFF,TGTGCCAGCAGCTTACCAGCAGGAAAAGAAAAACTGTTTTTT
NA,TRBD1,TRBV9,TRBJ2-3,CASSGGVMADTQYF,TGTGCCTCCTCAGGGGGCGTAATGGCAGATACGCAGTATTTT